This TCR beta chain was observed in a study of blood T cells in healthy people across ages (dated by TCRdb to about 2015). The study in broad terms: In model experiments, template switching captured about one uniquely barcoded TCR beta cDNA molecule for every two T cells. Age-related changes in TCR beta repertoire diversity were measured in the study by deep sequencing normalized with unique cDNA molecular identifiers. The donors were split into four age groups: young (average about 15 years), middle-aged (about 40), aged (62) and long-lived (roughly 86). To avoid experimental bias, donors of different ages were spread randomly across the sequencing lanes. The study analyzed two additional independent replicas of 1 million unique cDNA reads from the same blood draw for two donors, one aged 18 to 30 and one aged 80 or older.

On this clonotype itself: Its antigen target is currently unknown. No qualities accompany the bases; no much larger clone lies one base away.

Systemically healthy Caucasian individuals from Russia, 39 in total and aged about 6 to 95 years, were included as donors. Each donor gave 8.5 to 10 milliliters of peripheral blood, collected into EDTA-treated Vacutainer tubes. Ficoll-Paque density-gradient centrifugation was used to isolate PBMCs, with at least 6.5 million per sample. Total RNA was extracted from PBMCs with Trizol reagent, with at least 5.5 micrograms obtained per sample. For every donor, an aliquot of PBMCs went through flow cytometry to measure the percentages of naive CD45RAhigh/CD27high T cells. V gives up 5 bases and J gives up 2 bases, and the segment between their germline ends measures 16 bases. CDR1 MGHRA and CDR2 YSYEKL are derived from the germline V gene. From cysteine to phenylalanine, the CDR3 is 15 amino acids long. Just CDR3 DNA is preserved here, 45 bases in frame from base 1. Library preparation used 5' RACE. The reads were generated on an Illumina HiSeq 2500. The second PCR ran for about 7 to 11 cycles and used a J-beta primer mix along with a sample-barcoded 5' primer. Each TCR beta cDNA molecule received a unique molecular identifier from a template-switch 5' adaptor carrying 12 random nucleotides. Each sample yielded at least 3 million CDR3-containing paired-end reads. All of the RNA was converted into first-strand cDNA using the Mint cDNA synthesis kit, with a TRBC-specific oligonucleotide serving as the primer. Following uracil-DNA glycosylase treatment, a first 18-cycle PCR with universal primers M1SS and BC2_uni_R was performed on all cDNA. The authors processed their data as follows. For normalization, 1 million high-quality reads, each with a distinct molecular identifier, were randomly selected from each sample. Instead of being binned into consensus sequences, reads with shared molecular identifiers were discarded. MiTCR, run with a Q25 quality threshold and the strictest error-elimination algorithm, handled CDR3 identification, clonotype clustering and error correction. A nonparametric unseen species model with Euler transformation was used to estimate a lower bound on total TCR beta diversity. Through fastp at Q25 and MiXCR, TCRdb rebuilt clones from the public reads, retaining in-frame beta chains. When rows share a CDR3 protein, they turn into one entry using the most common DNA and genes. These V and J calls are TCRdb output, not the study's own analysis. In all, the sample holds 910,000 or so distinct CDR3 sequences, and about 51% of those were seen once. The top ten clonotypes cover about 20% of the sample.

Results and caveats for the whole study, not just this receptor: Estimates of total diversity from one million sequenced T cells were regarded as lower bounds and underestimates. Compared with the aged group, the long-lived group had more naive CD4+ T cells, fewer expanded clones and increased TCR diversity, suggesting age selection. Because the CMV infection status of the donors was unknown, age-related changes in expanded clonotypes may potentially have been confounded. Conclusive comparison of naive and antigen-experienced compartments was prevented by the profiling of bulk unsorted PBMCs. The percentage of naive T cells measured by flow cytometry correlated strongly with observed TCR beta diversity. Observed TCR beta diversity per million T cells fell roughly linearly with age, and a significant reduction was already apparent by age about 36.

The TCR comes from a woman aged 55-70 years in good health. The sequence links TRBV4-1 to TRBJ2-7; a weak D assignment points to TRBD2 (6 bases agree). The sample was blood. The CDR3 in this case is CASSYPGTSPYEQYF. The bases are TGCGCCAGCAGCTACCCCGGGACTTCCCCCTACGAGCAGTACTTC.